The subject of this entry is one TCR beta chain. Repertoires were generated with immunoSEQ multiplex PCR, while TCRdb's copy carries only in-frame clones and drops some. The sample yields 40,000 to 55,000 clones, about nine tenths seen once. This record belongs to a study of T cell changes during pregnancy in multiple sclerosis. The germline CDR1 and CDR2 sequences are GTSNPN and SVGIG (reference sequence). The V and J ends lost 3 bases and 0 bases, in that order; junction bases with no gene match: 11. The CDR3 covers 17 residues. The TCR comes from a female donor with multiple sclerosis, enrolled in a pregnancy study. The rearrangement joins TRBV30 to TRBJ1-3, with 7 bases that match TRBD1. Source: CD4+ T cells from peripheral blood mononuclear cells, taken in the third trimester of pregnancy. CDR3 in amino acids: CAWSPTPRDSSGNTIYF. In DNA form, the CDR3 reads TGTGCCTGGAGCCCCACCCCACGGGACAGCTCTGGAAACACCATATATTTT.